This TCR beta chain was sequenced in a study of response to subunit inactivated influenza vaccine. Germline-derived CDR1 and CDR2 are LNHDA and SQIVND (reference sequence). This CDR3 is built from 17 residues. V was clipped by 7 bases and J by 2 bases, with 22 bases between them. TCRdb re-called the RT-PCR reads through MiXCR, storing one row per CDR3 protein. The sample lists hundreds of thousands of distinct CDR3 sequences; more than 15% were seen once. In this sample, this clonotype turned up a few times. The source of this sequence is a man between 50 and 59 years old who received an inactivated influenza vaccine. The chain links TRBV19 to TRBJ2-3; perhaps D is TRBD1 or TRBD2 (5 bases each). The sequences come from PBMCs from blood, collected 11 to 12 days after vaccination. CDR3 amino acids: CASTGTGRFLATDTQYF. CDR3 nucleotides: TGTGCCAGTACTGGTACGGGACGATTTTTGGCCACAGATACGCAGTATTTT. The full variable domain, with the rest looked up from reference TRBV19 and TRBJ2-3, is DGGITQSPKYLFRKEGQNVTLSCEQNLNHDAMYWYRQDPGQGLRLIYYSQIVNDFQKGDIAEGYSVSREKKESFPLTVTSAQKNPTAFYLCASTGTGRFLATDTQYFGPGTRLTVL.